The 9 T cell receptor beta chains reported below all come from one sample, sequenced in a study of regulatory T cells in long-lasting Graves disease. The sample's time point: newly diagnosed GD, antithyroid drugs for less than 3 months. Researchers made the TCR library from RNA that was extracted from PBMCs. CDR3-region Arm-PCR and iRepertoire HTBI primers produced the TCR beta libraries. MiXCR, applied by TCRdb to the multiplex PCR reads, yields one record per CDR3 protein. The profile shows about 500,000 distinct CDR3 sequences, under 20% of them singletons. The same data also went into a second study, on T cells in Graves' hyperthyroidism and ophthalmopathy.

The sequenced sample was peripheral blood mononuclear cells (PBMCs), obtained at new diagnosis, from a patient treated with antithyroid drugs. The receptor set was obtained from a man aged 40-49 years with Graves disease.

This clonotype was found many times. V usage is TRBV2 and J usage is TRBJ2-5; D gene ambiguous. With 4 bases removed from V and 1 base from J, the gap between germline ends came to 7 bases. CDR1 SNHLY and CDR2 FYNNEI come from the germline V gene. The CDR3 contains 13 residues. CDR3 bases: TGTGCCAGCAGTGCCAGAGGCCAAGAGACCCAGTACTTC. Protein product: CASSARGQETQYF.

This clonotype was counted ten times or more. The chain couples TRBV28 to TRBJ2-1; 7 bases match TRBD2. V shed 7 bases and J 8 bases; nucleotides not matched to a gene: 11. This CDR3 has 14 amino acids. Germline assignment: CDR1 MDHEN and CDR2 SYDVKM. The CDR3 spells CASIGEGTWYEQFF. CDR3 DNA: TGTGCCAGCATCGGGGAGGGGACTTGGTATGAGCAGTTCTTC.

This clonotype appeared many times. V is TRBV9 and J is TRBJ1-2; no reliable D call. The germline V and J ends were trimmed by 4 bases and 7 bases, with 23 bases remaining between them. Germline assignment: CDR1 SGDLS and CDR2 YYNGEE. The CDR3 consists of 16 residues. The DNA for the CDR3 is TGTGCCAGCAGCCCCGGAGCCGGACGCCGACTATTTGGCTACACCTTC. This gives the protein CASSPGAGRRLFGYTF.

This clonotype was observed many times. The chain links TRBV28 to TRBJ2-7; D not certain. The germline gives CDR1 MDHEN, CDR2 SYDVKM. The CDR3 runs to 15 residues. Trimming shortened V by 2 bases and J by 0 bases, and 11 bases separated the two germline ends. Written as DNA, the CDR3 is TGTGCCAGCAGTTTAAAGTGGACGGGCTCCTACGAGCAGTACTTC. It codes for CASSLKWTGSYEQYF.

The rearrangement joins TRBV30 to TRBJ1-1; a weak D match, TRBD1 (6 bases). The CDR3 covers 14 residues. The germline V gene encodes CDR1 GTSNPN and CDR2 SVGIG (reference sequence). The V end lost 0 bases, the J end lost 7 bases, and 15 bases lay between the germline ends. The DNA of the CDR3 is TGTGCCTGGAGTGTATACAGTCGAGGGGGTGAAGCTTTCTTT. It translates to CAWSVYSRGGEAFF.

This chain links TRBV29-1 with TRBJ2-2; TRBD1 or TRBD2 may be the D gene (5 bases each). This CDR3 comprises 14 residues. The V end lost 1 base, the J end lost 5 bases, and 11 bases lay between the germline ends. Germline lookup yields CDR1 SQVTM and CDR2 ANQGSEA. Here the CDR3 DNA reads TGCAGCGTTGAAGGTGGGGGTCCTACCGGGGAGCTGTTTTTT. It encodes CSVEGGGPTGELFF.

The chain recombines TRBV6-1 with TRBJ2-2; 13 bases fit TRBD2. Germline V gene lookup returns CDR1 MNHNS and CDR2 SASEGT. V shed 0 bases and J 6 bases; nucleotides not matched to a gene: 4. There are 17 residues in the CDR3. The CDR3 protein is CASSEALLAGGSGELFF. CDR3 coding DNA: TGTGCCAGCAGTGAAGCCCTACTAGCGGGAGGGTCCGGGGAGCTGTTTTTT.

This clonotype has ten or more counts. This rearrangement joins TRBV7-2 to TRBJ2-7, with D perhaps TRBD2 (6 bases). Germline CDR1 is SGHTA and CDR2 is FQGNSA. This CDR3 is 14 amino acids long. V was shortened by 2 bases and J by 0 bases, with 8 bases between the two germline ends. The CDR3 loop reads CASSLIGSSYEQYF. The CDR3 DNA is TGTGCCAGCAGCTTAATCGGGAGCTCCTACGAGCAGTACTTC.

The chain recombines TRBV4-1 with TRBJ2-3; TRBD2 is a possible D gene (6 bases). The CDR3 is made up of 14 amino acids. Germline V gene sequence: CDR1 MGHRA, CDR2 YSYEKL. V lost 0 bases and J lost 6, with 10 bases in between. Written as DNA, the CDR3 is TGCGCCAGCAGCCAAGAACTAGCATCCGATACGCAGTATTTT. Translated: CASSQELASDTQYF.